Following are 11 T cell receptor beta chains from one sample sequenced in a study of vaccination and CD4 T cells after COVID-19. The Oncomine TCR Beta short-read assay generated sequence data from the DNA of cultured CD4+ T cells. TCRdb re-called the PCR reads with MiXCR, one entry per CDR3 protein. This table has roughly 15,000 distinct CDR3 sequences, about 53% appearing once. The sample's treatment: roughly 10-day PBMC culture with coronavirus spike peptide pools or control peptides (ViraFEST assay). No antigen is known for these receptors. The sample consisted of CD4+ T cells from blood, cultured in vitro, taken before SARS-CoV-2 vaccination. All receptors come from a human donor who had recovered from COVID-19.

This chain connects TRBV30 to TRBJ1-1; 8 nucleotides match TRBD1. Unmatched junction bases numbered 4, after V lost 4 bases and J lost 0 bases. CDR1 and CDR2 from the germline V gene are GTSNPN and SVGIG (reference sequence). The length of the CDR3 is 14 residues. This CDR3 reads CAWNGQGMNTEAFF. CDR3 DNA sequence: TGTGCCTGGAACGGACAGGGAATGAACACTGAAGCTTTCTTT.

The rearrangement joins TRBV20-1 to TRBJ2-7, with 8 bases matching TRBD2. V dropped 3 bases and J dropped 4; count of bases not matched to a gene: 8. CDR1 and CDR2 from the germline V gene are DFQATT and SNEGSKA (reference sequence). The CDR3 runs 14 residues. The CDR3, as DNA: TGCAGTGCTAGGATCGGGAGGGCCATTTACGAGCAGTACTTC. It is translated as CSARIGRAIYEQYF.

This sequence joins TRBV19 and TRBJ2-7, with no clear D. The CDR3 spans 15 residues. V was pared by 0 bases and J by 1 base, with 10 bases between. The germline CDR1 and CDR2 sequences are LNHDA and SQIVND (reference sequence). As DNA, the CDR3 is TGTGCCAGTAGTATAGATCTCTCGACATCCTACGAGCAGTACTTC. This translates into CASSIDLSTSYEQYF.

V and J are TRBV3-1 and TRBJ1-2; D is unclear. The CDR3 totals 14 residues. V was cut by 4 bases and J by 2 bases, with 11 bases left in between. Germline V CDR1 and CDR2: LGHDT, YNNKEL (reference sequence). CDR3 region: CASSLTDGNYGYTF. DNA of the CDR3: TGTGCCAGCAGCCTAACGGACGGGAACTATGGCTACACCTTC. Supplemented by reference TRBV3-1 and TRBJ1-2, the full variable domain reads DTAVSQTPKYLVTQMGNDKSIKCEQNLGHDTMYWYKQDSKKFLKIMFSYNNKELIINETVPNRFSPKSPDKAHLNLHINSLELGDSAVYFCASSLTDGNYGYTFGSGTRLTVV.

CDR3 bases: TGTGCCACCTCATCAACGGAATTCATCGGCGGGAATCAGCCCCAGCATTTT. This codes for CATSSTEFIGGNQPQHF. This chain links TRBV24-1 with TRBJ1-5; D remains unclear. Deletions cut 9 bases from V and 4 bases from J, with 24 bases between. CDR1 is KGHDR, CDR2 SFDVKD, per germline. The CDR3 extends over 17 amino acids.

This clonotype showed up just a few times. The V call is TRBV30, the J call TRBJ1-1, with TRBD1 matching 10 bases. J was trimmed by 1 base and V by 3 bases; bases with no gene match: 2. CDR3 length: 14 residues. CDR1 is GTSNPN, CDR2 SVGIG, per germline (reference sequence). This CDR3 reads CAWRRTGGNTEAFF. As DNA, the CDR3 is TGTGCCTGGAGGCGGACAGGGGGGAACACTGAAGCTTTCTTT.

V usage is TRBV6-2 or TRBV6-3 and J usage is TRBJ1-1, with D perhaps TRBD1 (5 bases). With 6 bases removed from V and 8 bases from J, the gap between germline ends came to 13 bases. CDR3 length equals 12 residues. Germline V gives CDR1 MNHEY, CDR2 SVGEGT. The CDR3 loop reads CASSVPGREAFF. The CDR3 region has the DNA TGTGCCAGCAGCGTACCGGGACGGGAAGCTTTCTTT.

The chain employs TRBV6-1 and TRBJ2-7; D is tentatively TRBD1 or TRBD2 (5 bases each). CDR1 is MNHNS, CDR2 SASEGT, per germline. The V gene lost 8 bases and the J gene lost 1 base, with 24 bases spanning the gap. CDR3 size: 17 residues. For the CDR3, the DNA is TGTGCCAGCTCGATCAAAGCGGTTAAGACAGAGTCCTACGAGCAGTACTTC. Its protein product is CASSIKAVKTESYEQYF.

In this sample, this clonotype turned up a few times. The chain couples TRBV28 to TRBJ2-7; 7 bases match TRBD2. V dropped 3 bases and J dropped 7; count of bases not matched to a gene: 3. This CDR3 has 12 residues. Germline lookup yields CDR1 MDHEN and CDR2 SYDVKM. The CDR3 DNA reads TGTGCCAGCAGTTTGGGGAGGGAGGAGCAGTACTTC. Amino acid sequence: CASSLGREEQYF.

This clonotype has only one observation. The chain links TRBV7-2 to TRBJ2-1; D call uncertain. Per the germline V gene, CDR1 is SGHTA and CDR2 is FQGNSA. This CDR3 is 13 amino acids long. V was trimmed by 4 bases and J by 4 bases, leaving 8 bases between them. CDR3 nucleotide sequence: TGTGCCAGCAGCTCCTTATTATACAATGAGCAGTTCTTC. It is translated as CASSSLLYNEQFF.

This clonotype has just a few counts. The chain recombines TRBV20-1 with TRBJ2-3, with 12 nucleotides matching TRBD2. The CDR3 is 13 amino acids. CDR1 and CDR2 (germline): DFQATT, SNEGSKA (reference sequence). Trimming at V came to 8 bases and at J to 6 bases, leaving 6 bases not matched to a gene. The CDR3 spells CSKLAGGADTQYF. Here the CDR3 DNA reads TGCAGTAAACTAGCGGGAGGTGCTGATACGCAGTATTTT.